These 11 T cell receptor beta chains share one sample of origin, sequenced in a study of T cell responses to AZD1222 COVID-19 vaccine. Measured with immunoSEQ multiplex PCR; TCRdb has only the in-frame clones, and not every one. The repertoire includes 85,000 to 120,000 clones, under 90% of them detected once, and approximately 5% sits in the top ten. Sequenced material: peripheral blood, taken on day 0 of AZD1222 vaccination. These receptor sequences come from an adult in good health.

This clone was seen a few times. The gene calls are TRBV7-2 and TRBJ2-3; 8 nucleotides line up with TRBD2. Germline CDR1 SGHTA, CDR2 FQGNSA. The CDR3 totals 19 residues. The J segment lost 0 bases and the V segment lost 1 base, leaving 12 bases of the junction unmatched. CDR3 in DNA: TGTGCCAGCAGCTTAGAGCCCTCTAGCGGGCCTTCTAGCACAGATACGCAGTATTTT. It translates to CASSLEPSSGPSSTDTQYF.

The V gene is TRBV6-2 or TRBV6-3, the J gene TRBJ1-1; 9 bases fit TRBD1. Germline-derived CDR1 and CDR2 are MNHEY and SVGEGT. The CDR3 is 13 amino acids. The V gene end was trimmed by 5 bases and the J gene end by 4 bases; junction bases not matched to a gene: 2. CDR3 region: CASSQQGATEAFF. CDR3 in DNA: TGTGCCAGCAGTCAACAGGGGGCCACTGAAGCTTTCTTT.

The chain has TRBV5-1 and TRBJ1-3; D gene uncertain. The CDR3 is 14 amino acids. Deletions cut 0 bases from V and 2 bases from J, with 6 bases between. Germline V lookup: CDR1 SGHRS, CDR2 YFSETQ. CDR3 region: CASSLANPGNTIYF. DNA of the CDR3: TGCGCCAGCAGCTTGGCCAATCCTGGAAACACCATATATTTT.

The V and J genes are TRBV28 and TRBJ2-3; possible D gene TRBD1, 5 bases. From germline, CDR1 is MDHEN and CDR2 SYDVKM. The CDR3 consists of 12 residues. V gave up 6 bases and J gave up 9 bases, with 13 bases separating them. CDR3 amino acids: CASRPQGITQYF. CDR3 nucleotides: TGTGCCAGCAGACCCCAGGGCATAACGCAGTATTTT.

Comments on this clone: The sample carries other DNA sequences with the same CDR3. The gene calls are TRBV7-2 and TRBJ1-1, with TRBD1 as a possible D gene (6 bases). Germline V CDR1 and CDR2: SGHTA, FQGNSA. The CDR3 loop spans 14 amino acids. V lost 5 bases, J lost 1 base, and 11 bases lay in between. The CDR3 coding sequence is TGTGCCAGCAGCCCCCGGACAGCGAACACTGAAGCTTTCTTT. This translates into CASSPRTANTEAFF.

The chain carries TRBV25-1 and TRBJ1-3; D is uncertain. V lost 6 bases and J 1 base, leaving 7 bases between the germline ends. This CDR3 has 13 residues. Per germline, CDR1 MGHDK and CDR2 SYGVNS. The DNA of the CDR3 is TGTGCCAGCAGGTCTGAATCTGGAAACACCATATATTTT. Its translation: CASRSESGNTIYF.

This chain links TRBV5-8 with TRBJ2-3; 7 bases agree with TRBD1. CDR3 length equals 15 residues. The ends lost 3 bases at V and 2 bases at J; junction bases unmatched: 6. Germline assignment: CDR1 SGHTS and CDR2 YDEGEE. This chain's CDR3 is CASSSTGQPTDTQYF. The DNA for the CDR3 is TGTGCCAGCAGCTCCACGGGACAGCCCACAGATACGCAGTATTTT.

This clone was picked up one time. V gene TRBV6-5 combines with J gene TRBJ2-7; D unresolved. Per germline, CDR1 MNHEY and CDR2 SVGAGI. This CDR3 spans 14 amino acids. Trimming removed 0 bases from V and 2 bases from J, with 8 bases in between. CDR3 coding DNA: TGTGCCAGCAGTTACTCGAGACGAACCTACGAGCAGTACTTC. This codes for CASSYSRRTYEQYF.

This clone has just a few counts. The V and J genes are TRBV7-8 and TRBJ1-1, with 8 bases lining up with TRBD1. This CDR3 has 20 residues. V dropped 1 base and J dropped 1; count of bases not matched to a gene: 17. Germline loops: CDR1 SGHVS, CDR2 FQNEAQ. CDR3 sequence reads: CASSLVGWSADRDPNTEAFF. The DNA of the CDR3 is TGTGCCAGCAGCTTAGTCGGGTGGAGTGCGGACAGGGATCCGAACACTGAAGCTTTCTTT.

The chain carries TRBV5-1 and TRBJ2-3; D not certain. This CDR3 contains 14 residues. Germline loops: CDR1 SGHRS, CDR2 YFSETQ. V was cut by 2 bases and J by 0 bases, with 7 bases left in between. For the CDR3, the DNA is TGCGCCAGCAGCTTAAGTGGAAGCACAGATACGCAGTATTTT. This codes for CASSLSGSTDTQYF. The complete variable domain, with remaining parts taken from reference TRBV5-1 and TRBJ2-3, reads KAGVTQTPRYLIKTRGQQVTLSCSPISGHRSVSWYQQTPGQGLQFLFEYFSETQRNKGNFPGRFSGRQFSNSRSEMNVSTLELGDSALYLCASSLSGSTDTQYFGPGTRLTVL.

The chain links TRBV9 to TRBJ2-1; 8 bases are a match to TRBD2. The CDR3 is made up of 17 amino acids. Germline V gives CDR1 SGDLS, CDR2 YYNGEE. The V segment lost 2 bases and the J segment 0 bases; nucleotides outside the gene matches: 7. CDR3: CASSVKPLAGSYNEQFF. The CDR3 DNA is TGTGCCAGCAGCGTGAAGCCGCTAGCGGGCTCCTACAATGAGCAGTTCTTC.